These 7 T cell receptor beta chains were sequenced from one sample in a study of blood T cell repertoires in COVID-19. Libraries were prepared by immunoSEQ multiplex PCR; TCRdb keeps only in-frame clonotypes and omits some of them. This sample has roughly 20,000 clones; about 88% occur once, and the top ten carry 13%. Sequencing was performed on peripheral blood. Receptor source: a man aged 55-75 years with active COVID-19.

CDR3 region: CASGGEGAKNIQYF. Here the CDR3 DNA reads TGTGCCAGTGGGGGGGAAGGAGCCAAAAACATTCAGTACTTC. This sequence joins TRBV25-1 and TRBJ2-4, with TRBD2 identical over 7 bases. CDR1 is MGHDK and CDR2 is SYGVNS in the germline V gene. The CDR3 runs to 14 residues. V was clipped by 9 bases and J by 0 bases; unmatched bases: 5.

V and J are TRBV11-2 and TRBJ2-1; tentatively, D is TRBD2 (7 bases). The CDR3 is made up of 11 amino acids. Germline V gives CDR1 SGHAT, CDR2 FQNNGV. With 8 bases removed from V and 13 bases from J, the gap between germline ends came to 15 bases. The CDR3 spells CASLFGGRQFF. CDR3 DNA: TGTGCCAGCTTATTCGGGGGGCGTCAGTTCTTC.

V and J are TRBV4-3 and TRBJ2-7, with 9 bases lining up with TRBD2. The CDR3 has 15 amino acids. V shed 0 bases and J 2 bases; nucleotides not matched to a gene: 2. The V gene's germline CDR1 is LGHNA and CDR2 YSLEER. The CDR3 protein is CASSQDPSGTYEQYF. The CDR3, as DNA: TGCGCCAGCAGCCAAGATCCTAGCGGGACCTACGAGCAGTACTTC.

This chain connects TRBV5-1 to TRBJ2-3; TRBD2 matches at 7 bases. Germline lookup yields CDR1 SGHRS and CDR2 YFSETQ. CDR3 length: 15 amino acids. Unmatched junction bases numbered 1, after V lost 0 bases and J lost 0 bases. In DNA, the CDR3 is TGCGCCAGCAGCTTGGGACTAGCTAGCACAGATACGCAGTATTTT. Translated, it gives CASSLGLASTDTQYF. Using reference TRBV5-1 and TRBJ2-3 for the parts outside the CDR3, the full variable domain is KAGVTQTPRYLIKTRGQQVTLSCSPISGHRSVSWYQQTPGQGLQFLFEYFSETQRNKGNFPGRFSGRQFSNSRSEMNVSTLELGDSALYLCASSLGLASTDTQYFGPGTRLTVL.

The chain has TRBV6-4 and TRBJ1-4; 7 bases align to TRBD1. The CDR3 length is 15 residues. Germline lookup yields CDR1 MRHNA and CDR2 SNTAGT. V lost 7 bases to trimming and J lost 8 bases; unmatched junction nucleotides: 13. The DNA of the CDR3 is TGTGCCAGCACTAGGGCCCGGGACAGTGGGGAAAAACTGTTTTTT. Translated: CASTRARDSGEKLFF.

There are a few counts of this clone. The gene calls are TRBV5-4 and TRBJ2-5; TRBD2 is a possible D gene (5 bases). There are 15 residues in the CDR3. From germline, CDR1 is SGHNT and CDR2 YYREEE (reference sequence). Trimming cost V 6 bases and J 4 bases, with 19 bases left between them. The CDR3 region is CASTPAPGNGETQYF. CDR3 nucleotide sequence: TGTGCCAGCACCCCAGCACCCGGGAACGGAGAGACCCAGTACTTC.

The chain uses TRBV6-5 and TRBJ2-3; TRBD1 matches at 7 bases. The CDR3 is made up of 15 amino acids. Germline V gene data show CDR1 as MNHEY and CDR2 as SVGAGI. The V segment lost 2 bases and the J segment 0 bases; nucleotides outside the gene matches: 2. CDR3 sequence: CASSYGTASTDTQYF. CDR3 nucleotide sequence: TGTGCCAGCAGTTACGGGACAGCAAGCACAGATACGCAGTATTTT.